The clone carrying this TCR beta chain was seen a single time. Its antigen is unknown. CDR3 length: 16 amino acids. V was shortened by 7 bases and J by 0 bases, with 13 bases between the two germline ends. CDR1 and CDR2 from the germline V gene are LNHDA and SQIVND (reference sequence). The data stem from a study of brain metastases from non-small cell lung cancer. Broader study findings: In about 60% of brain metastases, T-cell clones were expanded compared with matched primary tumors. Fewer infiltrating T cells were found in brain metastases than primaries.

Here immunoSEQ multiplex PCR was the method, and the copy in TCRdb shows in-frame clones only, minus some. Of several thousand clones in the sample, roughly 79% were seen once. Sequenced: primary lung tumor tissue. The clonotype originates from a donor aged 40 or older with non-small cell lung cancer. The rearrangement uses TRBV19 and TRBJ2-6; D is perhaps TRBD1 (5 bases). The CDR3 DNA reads TGTGCCAGTACTCGACAGAACCCCTCTGGGGCCAACGTCCTGACTTTC. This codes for CASTRQNPSGANVLTF.